These 30 T cell receptor beta chains originate from one sample sequenced in a study of cytomegalovirus exposure and HLA in healthy donors. This PCR relied on a set of 60 Vbeta primers and 13 Jbeta primers. Repertoires were generated with immunoSEQ multiplex PCR, while TCRdb's copy carries only in-frame clones and drops some. The sample includes under 75,000 clones, around 86% of them seen just once. The sample comprised PBMCs. The receptors originated from a woman in her twenties or thirties in good health and CMV-seronegative.

This clone has just one count. This chain joins TRBV19 and TRBJ2-1, with 7 bases aligning to TRBD1. CDR3 length: 16 amino acids. V was pared by 5 bases and J by 2 bases, with 9 bases of the junction left unmatched. Germline V gene data show CDR1 as LNHDA and CDR2 as SQIVND (reference sequence). The CDR3 nucleotides are TGTGCCAGTAGTTCGCAACAGGGGAAGCCCTACAATGAGCAGTTCTTC. Translated: CASSSQQGKPYNEQFF.

This chain connects TRBV7-9 to TRBJ2-7; D may be TRBD2 (5 bases). Per germline, CDR1 SEHNR and CDR2 FQNEAQ (reference sequence). This CDR3 has 12 amino acids. Trimming left V 5 bases short and J 3 bases short, with 8 bases between. DNA of the CDR3: TGTGCCAGCAGCCTTGACTACTACGAGCAGTACTTC. Encoded protein: CASSLDYYEQYF.

The table lists this clone with a count of one. The rearrangement links TRBV12-5 to TRBJ2-3; a possible D gene is TRBD1 (5 bases). Trimming shortened V by 6 bases and J by 1 base, and 14 bases separated the two germline ends. Per germline, CDR1 LGHNT and CDR2 FRNRAP. The CDR3 has 15 amino acids. The CDR3 sequence is CASGPPGYGTDTQYF. Written as DNA, the CDR3 is TGTGCTAGTGGCCCCCCAGGGTATGGCACAGATACGCAGTATTTT. The complete variable domain, with remaining parts taken from reference TRBV12-5 and TRBJ2-3, reads DARVTQTPRHKVTEMGQEVTMRCQPILGHNTVFWYRQTMMQGLELLAYFRNRAPLDDSGMPKDRFSAEMPDATLATLKIQPSEPRDSAVYFCASGPPGYGTDTQYFGPGTRLTVL.

The rearrangement links TRBV13 to TRBJ2-5, with D uncertain. TRBJ2-7 matches the DNA end more closely, so the J call is doubtful. The CDR3 has 15 residues. CDR1 is PRHDT, CDR2 FYEKMQ, per germline (reference sequence). The CDR3 loop reads CASSLDTRSSYEQYF. CDR3 DNA: TGTGCCAGCAGCTTAGACACAAGGAGTTCCTACGAGCAGTACTTC.

The V and J genes are TRBV7-2 and TRBJ1-1; a possible D gene is TRBD1 (6 bases). CDR3 length equals 15 residues. The germline V gene encodes CDR1 SGHTA and CDR2 FQGNSA. The ends were cut back, 4 bases at V and 3 bases at J, with 15 bases in the middle. This CDR3 is CASSSATGPHTEAFF. CDR3 in DNA: TGTGCCAGCAGCTCCGCAACAGGGCCGCACACTGAAGCTTTCTTT.

The gene calls are TRBV7-3 and TRBJ2-1; 12 bases match TRBD2. The germline V gene encodes CDR1 SGHTA and CDR2 FQGTGA. This CDR3 contains 16 residues. V dropped 5 bases and J dropped 9; count of bases not matched to a gene: 11. The CDR3 sequence: CASSPPSGRAAIEQFF. CDR3 in DNA: TGTGCCAGCAGCCCCCCTAGCGGGAGGGCCGCAATTGAGCAGTTCTTC.

V is TRBV6-1 and J is TRBJ2-5; D is possibly TRBD1 (6 bases). Trimming took off 1 base at V and 2 bases at J, with 8 bases between the two ends. The V gene's germline CDR1 is MNHNS and CDR2 SASEGT. This CDR3 is 14 amino acids long. CDR3 amino acids: CASSEGTAQETQYF. The CDR3 nucleotides are TGTGCCAGCAGTGAAGGGACAGCTCAAGAGACCCAGTACTTC.

The chain couples TRBV10-2 to TRBJ2-5, with D tentatively TRBD1 (6 bases). Matching the DNA end better, TRBJ2-7 makes the J call doubtful. CDR3 size: 13 residues. In germline, CDR1 is WSHSY, CDR2 SAAADI. The CDR3 loop is CASRSGDRYEQYF. The CDR3 DNA reads as TGCGCCAGCAGATCAGGGGATCGCTACGAGCAGTACTTC.

This rearrangement joins TRBV10-3 to TRBJ1-3; D not resolved. CDR1 and CDR2 from the germline V gene are ENHRY and SYGVKD. V was cut by 6 bases and J by 0 bases, with 9 bases left in between. The CDR3 is made up of 14 amino acids. The CDR3, as DNA: TGTGCCATCAGCCCGGGGTTCTCTGGAAACACCATATATTTT. As protein: CAISPGFSGNTIYF.

The chain joins TRBV4-2 to TRBJ2-5; D call uncertain. Germline lookup yields CDR1 LGHNA and CDR2 YNFKEQ. Trimming pared 5 bases from V and 4 bases from J, leaving 14 bases between. The CDR3 length is 14 residues. For the CDR3, the DNA is TGTGCCAGCAGCTCCCACCGTCTCGGAGAGACCCAGTACTTC. It is translated as CASSSHRLGETQYF.

The genes are TRBV28 and TRBJ1-4; D is undetermined. V was shortened by 2 bases and J by 8 bases, with 12 bases between the two germline ends. Germline V gene lookup returns CDR1 MDHEN and CDR2 SYDVKM. The CDR3 is 14 amino acids. CDR3: CASSLEGRSEKLFF. The CDR3 region has the DNA TGTGCCAGCAGTTTAGAGGGTAGGAGCGAAAAACTGTTTTTT.

V gene TRBV7-3 combines with J gene TRBJ2-3; TRBD1 matches 9 bases. This CDR3 is built from 16 residues. Germline loops: CDR1 SGHTA, CDR2 FQGTGA. The V gene end was trimmed by 5 bases and the J gene end by 2 bases; junction bases not matched to a gene: 8. The CDR3 DNA sequence: TGTGCCAGCAGCCCGACAGGGGGATCATACACAGATACGCAGTATTTT. Translated, it gives CASSPTGGSYTDTQYF.

The V and J genes are TRBV5-4 and TRBJ2-2; 8 bases fit TRBD1. The CDR3 is 14 amino acids. Germline CDR1 SGHNT, CDR2 YYREEE (reference sequence). Trimming cost V 3 bases and J 7 bases; bases outside gene matches: 5. The CDR3 spells CASSSRTGNGELFF. The CDR3 region has the DNA TGTGCCAGCAGCTCCCGGACAGGGAACGGGGAGCTGTTTTTT. The complete variable domain, with remaining parts taken from reference TRBV5-4 and TRBJ2-2, reads ETGVTQSPTHLIKTRGQQVTLRCSSQSGHNTVSWYQQALGQGPQFIFQYYREEENGRGNFPPRFSGLQFPNYSSELNVNALELDDSALYLCASSSRTGNGELFFGEGSRLTVL.

The chain recombines TRBV7-9 with TRBJ2-2, with D hard to call. The CDR3 has 13 amino acids. Trimming removed 3 bases from V and 3 bases from J, with 5 bases in between. Germline CDR1 SEHNR, CDR2 FQNEAQ (reference sequence). CDR3 DNA: TGTGCCAGCAGCTTCCGGGACACCGGGGAGCTGTTTTTT. Translation gives CASSFRDTGELFF. The full variable domain, rest sourced from reference TRBV7-9 and TRBJ2-2, is DTGVSQNPRHKITKRGQNVTFRCDPISEHNRLYWYRQTLGQGPEFLTYFQNEAQLEKSRLLSDRFSAERPKGSFSTLEIQRTEQGDSAMYLCASSFRDTGELFFGEGSRLTVL.

The V call is TRBV10-3, the J call TRBJ2-3; 14 bases match TRBD2. Looked up from germline, CDR1 is ENHRY and CDR2 is SYGVKD. Trimming at V came to 6 bases and at J to 4 bases, leaving 6 bases not matched to a gene. There are 16 residues in the CDR3. The CDR3 DNA reads TGTGCCATCAGCCTAGGGACTAGCGGGAGTGCAGATACGCAGTATTTT. This sequence encodes CAISLGTSGSADTQYF.

This clone appeared a few times. The chain combines TRBV5-4 with TRBJ2-7; D remains ambiguous. Trimming left V 1 base short and J 4 bases short, with 6 bases between. CDR1 and CDR2 from the germline V gene are SGHNT and YYREEE (reference sequence). This CDR3 contains 12 residues. CDR3 coding DNA: TGTGCCAGCAGCTTGAACTCGTACGAGCAGTACTTC. This codes for CASSLNSYEQYF.

The chain recombines TRBV5-1 with TRBJ2-5; possible D gene TRBD2, 6 bases. The J call may be mistaken, given a closer DNA end match to TRBJ2-7. This CDR3 spans 16 amino acids. CDR1 is SGHRS and CDR2 is YFSETQ in the germline V gene. This CDR3 reads CASSLASADSSYEQYF. CDR3 bases: TGCGCCAGCAGCTTAGCTAGCGCCGATAGCTCCTACGAGCAGTACTTC.

This clone was detected only a few times. CDR3 amino acids: CASESGGTTDTQYF. CDR3 coding DNA: TGTGCCAGCGAGTCGGGCGGGACCACAGATACGCAGTATTTT. The J gene is TRBJ2-3, the V gene TRBV6-1; perhaps TRBD2 as D (6 bases). Germline V lookup: CDR1 MNHNS, CDR2 SASEGT. The germline V and J ends were trimmed by 8 bases and 2 bases, with 14 bases remaining between them. The CDR3 is made up of 14 amino acids.

The CDR3 DNA is TGTGCCAGCAGTGCACTAGCGGGGGGTACCTACGAGCAGTACTTC. Its translation is CASSALAGGTYEQYF. The chain has TRBV28 and TRBJ2-7; 12 nucleotides align to TRBD2. This CDR3 is 15 amino acids long. The V and J ends lost 5 bases and 2 bases, in that order; junction bases with no gene match: 4. From germline, CDR1 is MDHEN and CDR2 SYDVKM.

This sequence joins TRBV10-1 and TRBJ2-2; D remains ambiguous. From germline, CDR1 is WNHNN and CDR2 SYGVQD (reference sequence). V was shortened by 4 bases and J by 4 bases, with 7 bases between the two germline ends. The CDR3 runs to 13 residues. CDR3 bases: TGCGCCAGCAGTGTAGCCCTCACCGGGGAGCTGTTTTTT. Protein sequence: CASSVALTGELFF.

CDR3 sequence: CASRARVSSYEQYF. For the CDR3, the DNA is TGTGCCAGCAGGGCCAGGGTAAGCTCCTACGAGCAGTACTTC. The chain carries TRBV6-6 and TRBJ2-7; D possibly corresponds to TRBD1 (5 bases). CDR1 and CDR2 (germline): MNHNY, SVGAGI (reference sequence). Trimming pared 6 bases from V and 0 bases from J, leaving 12 bases between. This CDR3 has 14 amino acids.

J is TRBJ1-1 and V is TRBV28, with D possibly being TRBD1 (5 bases). Germline CDR1 MDHEN, CDR2 SYDVKM. The CDR3 contains 14 residues. Trimming pared 5 bases from V and 3 bases from J, leaving 13 bases between. The CDR3 bases are TGTGCCAGCAGTGACCTACAGGTGGACACTGAAGCTTTCTTT. This translates into CASSDLQVDTEAFF.

The CDR3 bases are TGTGCCAGCAGCTTGGACGAACAGGCAGTACCATTTGAAAAACTGTTTTTT. Protein: CASSLDEQAVPFEKLFF. The chain couples TRBV5-5 to TRBJ1-4, with a tentative D call TRBD1 (5 bases). CDR1 SGHKS and CDR2 YYEKEE come from the germline V gene (reference sequence). V lost 0 bases and J lost 7, with 19 bases in between. This CDR3 is built from 17 residues.

This sequence joins TRBV6-1 and TRBJ1-2; D is perhaps TRBD1 (5 bases). CDR3 size: 15 residues. V lost 6 bases to trimming and J lost 3 bases, with 17 bases between them. Germline values: CDR1 MNHNS, CDR2 SASEGT. This CDR3 reads CASRGKPRGDYGYTF. CDR3 sequence (DNA): TGTGCCAGCAGAGGAAAGCCCCGGGGGGACTATGGCTACACCTTC.

The rearrangement joins TRBV10-3 to TRBJ2-7; D is unclear. The CDR3 extends over 15 amino acids. From germline, CDR1 is ENHRY and CDR2 SYGVKD. With 0 bases removed from V and 0 bases from J, the gap between germline ends came to 9 bases. CDR3 coding DNA: TGTGCCATCAGTGAGTCGCAGGATCCCTCCTACGAGCAGTACTTC. This encodes CAISESQDPSYEQYF.

The chain uses TRBV12-5 and TRBJ2-2, with 9 bases matching TRBD1. This CDR3 region has 15 residues. The germline V gene encodes CDR1 LGHNT and CDR2 FRNRAP. With 2 bases clipped from V and 6 bases from J, the junction kept 4 bases outside the gene matches. The CDR3 sequence: CASGLITGGAGELFF. CDR3 nucleotides: TGTGCTAGTGGTTTGATAACAGGGGGCGCCGGGGAGCTGTTTTTT.

The chain joins TRBV14 to TRBJ2-3; D gene uncertain. This CDR3 has 13 amino acids. The germline V and J ends were trimmed by 5 bases and 5 bases, with 11 bases remaining between them. In germline, CDR1 is SGHDN, CDR2 FVKESK. CDR3 DNA: TGTGCCAGCAGCTATCAACTCGGAGATACGCAGTATTTT. This gives the protein CASSYQLGDTQYF.

The chain links TRBV11-2 to TRBJ2-7; tentative D call: TRBD1 (6 bases). V lost 5 bases to trimming and J lost 0 bases, with 20 bases between them. CDR1 and CDR2 from the germline V gene are SGHAT and FQNNGV. CDR3 size: 17 residues. The CDR3 loop reads CASSPDRGGRNSYEQYF. As DNA, the CDR3 is TGTGCCAGCAGCCCGGACAGAGGGGGTCGGAACTCCTACGAGCAGTACTTC.

This clone was observed a single time. This chain links TRBV5-6 with TRBJ2-2, with TRBD2 matching over 15 bases. Trimming cost V 3 bases and J 5 bases; bases outside gene matches: 11. Looked up from germline, CDR1 is SGHDT and CDR2 is YYEEEE. This CDR3 is built from 19 residues. CDR3 coding DNA: TGTGCCAGCAGCTCTCGCCGGACTAGCGGGAGGGTAAGGACCGGGGAGCTGTTTTTT. Protein product: CASSSRRTSGRVRTGELFF.

The chain joins TRBV5-8 to TRBJ2-7; 7 positions match TRBD1. The CDR3 runs to 14 residues. Germline V CDR1 and CDR2: SGHTS, YDEGEE. Trimming cost V 4 bases and J 2 bases; bases outside gene matches: 6. CDR3 in amino acids: CASSLPGQTYEQYF. The CDR3 nucleotides read TGTGCCAGCAGCCTTCCGGGACAGACCTACGAGCAGTACTTC.